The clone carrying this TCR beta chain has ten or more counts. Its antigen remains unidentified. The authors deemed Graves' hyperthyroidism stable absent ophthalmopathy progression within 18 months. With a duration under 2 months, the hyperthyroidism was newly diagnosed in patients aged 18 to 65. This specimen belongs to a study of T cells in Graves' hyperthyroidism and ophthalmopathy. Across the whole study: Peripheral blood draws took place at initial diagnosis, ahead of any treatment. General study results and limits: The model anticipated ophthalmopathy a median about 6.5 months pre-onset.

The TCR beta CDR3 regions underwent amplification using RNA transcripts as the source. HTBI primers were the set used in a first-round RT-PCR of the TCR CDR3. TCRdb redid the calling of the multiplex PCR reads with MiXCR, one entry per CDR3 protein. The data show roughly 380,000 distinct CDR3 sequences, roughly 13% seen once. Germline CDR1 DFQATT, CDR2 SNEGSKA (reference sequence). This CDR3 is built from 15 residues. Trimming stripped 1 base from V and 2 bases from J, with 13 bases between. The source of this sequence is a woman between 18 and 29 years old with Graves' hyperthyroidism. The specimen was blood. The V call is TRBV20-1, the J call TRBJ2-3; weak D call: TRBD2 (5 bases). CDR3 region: CSARGASGDTDTQYF. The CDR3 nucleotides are TGCAGTGCTAGAGGGGCCAGCGGAGACACAGATACGCAGTATTTT.